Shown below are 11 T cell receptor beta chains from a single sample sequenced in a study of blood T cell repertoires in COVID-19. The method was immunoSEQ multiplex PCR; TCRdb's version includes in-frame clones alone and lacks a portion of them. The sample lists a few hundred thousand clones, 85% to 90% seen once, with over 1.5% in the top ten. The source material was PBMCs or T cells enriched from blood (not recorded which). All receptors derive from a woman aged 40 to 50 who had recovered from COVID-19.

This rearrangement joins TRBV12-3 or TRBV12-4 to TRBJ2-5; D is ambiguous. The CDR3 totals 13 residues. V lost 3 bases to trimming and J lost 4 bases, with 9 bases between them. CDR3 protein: CASSFMSGETQYF. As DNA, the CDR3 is TGTGCCAGCAGTTTTATGTCCGGAGAGACCCAGTACTTC.

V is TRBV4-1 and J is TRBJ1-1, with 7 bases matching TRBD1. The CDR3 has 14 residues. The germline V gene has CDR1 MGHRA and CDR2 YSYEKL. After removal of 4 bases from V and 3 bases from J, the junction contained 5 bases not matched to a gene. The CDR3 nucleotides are TGCGCCAGCAGCCTACCGACAGGGTACACTGAAGCTTTCTTT. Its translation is CASSLPTGYTEAFF.

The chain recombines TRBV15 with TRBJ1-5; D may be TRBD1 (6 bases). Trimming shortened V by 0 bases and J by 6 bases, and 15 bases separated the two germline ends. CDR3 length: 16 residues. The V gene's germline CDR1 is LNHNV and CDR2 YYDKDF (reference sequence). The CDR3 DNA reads TGTGCCACCAGCAGAGATGGGGGACATCGAGGTCAGCCCCAGCATTTT. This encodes CATSRDGGHRGQPQHF.

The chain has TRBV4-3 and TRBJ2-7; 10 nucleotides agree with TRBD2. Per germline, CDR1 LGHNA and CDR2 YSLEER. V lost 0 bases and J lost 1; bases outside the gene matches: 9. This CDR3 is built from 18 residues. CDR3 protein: CASSQDVGLAEISYEQYF. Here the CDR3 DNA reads TGCGCCAGCAGCCAAGACGTCGGACTAGCGGAGATTTCCTACGAGCAGTACTTC.

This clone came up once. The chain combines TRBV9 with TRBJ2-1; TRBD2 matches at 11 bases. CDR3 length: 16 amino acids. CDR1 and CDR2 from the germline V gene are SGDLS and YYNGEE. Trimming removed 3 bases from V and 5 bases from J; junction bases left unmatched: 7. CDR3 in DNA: TGTGCCAGCAGCGCCGTGGGACTAGCGGCCAACAATGAGCAGTTCTTC. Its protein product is CASSAVGLAANNEQFF.

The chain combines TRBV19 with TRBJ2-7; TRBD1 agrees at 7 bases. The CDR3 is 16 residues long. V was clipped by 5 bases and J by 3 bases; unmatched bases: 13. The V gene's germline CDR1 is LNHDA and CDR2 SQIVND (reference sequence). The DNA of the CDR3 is TGTGCCAGTAGTGGGGCGGATCTTCACAGGGGCTACGAGCAGTACTTC. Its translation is CASSGADLHRGYEQYF.

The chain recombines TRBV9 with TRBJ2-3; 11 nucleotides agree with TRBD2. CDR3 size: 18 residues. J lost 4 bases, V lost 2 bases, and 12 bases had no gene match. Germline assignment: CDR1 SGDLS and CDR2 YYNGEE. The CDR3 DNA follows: TGTGCCAGCAGCGTCCGGGGGATAGCGGGAGGGCCGGCAGATACGCAGTATTTT. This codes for CASSVRGIAGGPADTQYF. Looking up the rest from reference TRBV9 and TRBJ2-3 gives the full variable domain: DSGVTQTPKHLITATGQRVTLRCSPRSGDLSVYWYQQSLDQGLQFLIQYYNGEERAKGNILERFSAQQFPDLHSELNLSSLELGDSALYFCASSVRGIAGGPADTQYFGPGTRLTVL.

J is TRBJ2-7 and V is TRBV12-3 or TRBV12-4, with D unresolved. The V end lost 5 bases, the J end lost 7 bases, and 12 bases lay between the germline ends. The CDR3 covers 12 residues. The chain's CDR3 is CASSRGTSEQYF. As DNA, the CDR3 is TGTGCCAGCAGTCGTGGCACCTCGGAGCAGTACTTC.

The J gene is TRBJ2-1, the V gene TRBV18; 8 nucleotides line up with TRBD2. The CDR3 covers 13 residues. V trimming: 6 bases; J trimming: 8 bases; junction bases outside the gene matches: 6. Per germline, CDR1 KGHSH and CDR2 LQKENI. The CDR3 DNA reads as TGTGCCAGCTCCTATAGCGGGAACGATGAGCAGTTCTTC. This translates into CASSYSGNDEQFF.

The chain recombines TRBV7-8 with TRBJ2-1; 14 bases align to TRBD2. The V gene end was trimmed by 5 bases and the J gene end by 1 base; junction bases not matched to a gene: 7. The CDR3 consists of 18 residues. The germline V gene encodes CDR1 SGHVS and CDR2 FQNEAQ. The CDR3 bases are TGTGCCAGCAGCAAGGGACTAGCGGGAGATTGGTCCTACAATGAGCAGTTCTTC. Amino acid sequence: CASSKGLAGDWSYNEQFF.

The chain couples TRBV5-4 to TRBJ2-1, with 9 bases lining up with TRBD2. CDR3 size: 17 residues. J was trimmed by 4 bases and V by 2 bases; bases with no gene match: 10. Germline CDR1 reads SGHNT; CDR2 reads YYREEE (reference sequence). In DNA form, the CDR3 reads TGTGCCAGCAGCTTTGGAAGGTCTAGCGGGACGTACAATGAGCAGTTCTTC. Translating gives CASSFGRSSGTYNEQFF.